These 25 T cell receptor beta chains were sequenced from one sample in a study of cytomegalovirus exposure and HLA in healthy donors. Amplification used 60 Vbeta primers and 13 Jbeta primers. Libraries were prepared by immunoSEQ multiplex PCR; TCRdb keeps only in-frame clonotypes and omits some of them. The data show some 160,000 clones, about 86% seen once. Sequenced material: PBMCs. These receptors were obtained from a woman aged 18-29 years in good health and CMV-seronegative.

CDR3 sequence: CASRDERDSNYGYTF. The DNA for the CDR3 is TGTGCCAGCAGGGACGAGCGGGACTCTAACTATGGCTACACCTTC. This chain uses TRBV5-4 with TRBJ1-2; a weak D match, TRBD1 (5 bases). The V end was cut by 5 bases, the J end by 0 bases, with 14 bases between. The length of the CDR3 is 15 residues. CDR1 is SGHNT, CDR2 YYREEE, per germline (reference sequence).

This chain connects TRBV19 to TRBJ1-2; 7 nucleotides line up with TRBD1. Germline CDR1 is LNHDA and CDR2 is SQIVND (reference sequence). This CDR3 contains 14 residues. J lost 0 bases, V lost 4 bases, and 2 bases had no gene match. The CDR3 loop reads CASSTGTANYGYTF. DNA of the CDR3: TGTGCCAGTAGTACCGGGACAGCTAACTATGGCTACACCTTC. The full variable domain, rest sourced from reference TRBV19 and TRBJ1-2, is DGGITQSPKYLFRKEGQNVTLSCEQNLNHDAMYWYRQDPGQGLRLIYYSQIVNDFQKGDIAEGYSVSREKKESFPLTVTSAQKNPTAFYLCASSTGTANYGYTFGSGTRLTVV.

The J gene is TRBJ1-2, the V gene TRBV27; maybe TRBD1 (6 bases). The length of the CDR3 is 18 residues. Trimming pared 7 bases from V and 5 bases from J, leaving 29 bases between. CDR1 and CDR2 from the germline V gene are MNHEY and SMNVEV (reference sequence). CDR3 residues: CASNPLGARQESIYGYTF. The CDR3, as DNA: TGTGCCAGCAACCCCTTGGGGGCCCGACAGGAGTCGATTTATGGCTACACCTTC.

This rearrangement joins TRBV7-9 to TRBJ2-5, with TRBD2 identical over 11 bases. CDR3 length equals 16 residues. V was pared by 5 bases and J by 1 base, with 6 bases of the junction left unmatched. The germline V gene has CDR1 SEHNR and CDR2 FQNEAQ (reference sequence). The CDR3 reads CASSVLAGEPQETQYF. As DNA, the CDR3 is TGTGCCAGCAGCGTACTAGCGGGAGAGCCCCAAGAGACCCAGTACTTC.

As for this clone: Compared with germline, one end of the junction differs, possibly owing to a read error. The J gene is TRBJ2-7, the V gene TRBV6-5; 7 bases are a match to TRBD1. Germline CDR1 is MNHEY and CDR2 is SVGAGI. The CDR3 runs 16 residues. CDR3 DNA: TGTGCCAGCAGTTACTCGGTAATACAGGGGAACTACGAGCAGTGCTTC. It codes for CASSYSVIQGNYEQCF.

V usage is TRBV7-9 and J usage is TRBJ1-1, with a possible D match to TRBD1 (5 bases). With 5 bases removed from V and 6 bases from J, the gap between germline ends came to 10 bases. The CDR3 loop spans 12 amino acids. CDR1 is SEHNR and CDR2 is FQNEAQ in the germline V gene (reference sequence). The CDR3 reads CASSPQGPEAFF. The CDR3 region has the DNA TGTGCCAGCAGCCCCCAGGGCCCTGAAGCTTTCTTT.

The chain recombines TRBV29-1 with TRBJ2-3; perhaps TRBD2 as D (6 bases). Germline assignment: CDR1 SQVTM and CDR2 ANQGSEA. The CDR3 has 14 amino acids. V gave up 5 bases and J gave up 1 base, with 13 bases separating them. CDR3 region: CSVPGSSGTDTQYF. The CDR3 region has the DNA TGCAGCGTTCCCGGGAGTTCAGGCACAGATACGCAGTATTTT.

This chain connects TRBV28 to TRBJ1-1; the match to TRBD1 covers 8 bases. The length of the CDR3 is 15 residues. Germline V CDR1 and CDR2: MDHEN, SYDVKM. V shed 5 bases, J shed 0 bases, and the junction held 5 bases outside the gene matches. CDR3 DNA: TGTGCCAGCAGTCCTCGGGACAGGATGAACACTGAAGCTTTCTTT. This translates into CASSPRDRMNTEAFF. The full variable domain, completed using reference TRBV28 and TRBJ1-1, is DVKVTQSSRYLVKRTGEKVFLECVQDMDHENMFWYRQDPGLGLRLIYFSYDVKMKEKGDIPEGYSVSREKKERFSLILESASTNQTSMYLCASSPRDRMNTEAFFGQGTRLTVV.

The V call is TRBV7-6, the J call TRBJ2-7; D call uncertain. Per germline, CDR1 SGHVS and CDR2 FNYEAQ. This CDR3 spans 12 amino acids. V was clipped by 5 bases and J by 3 bases, with 8 bases between them. The CDR3 is CASSRSGYEQYF. The CDR3 coding sequence is TGTGCCAGCAGCCGGTCGGGCTACGAGCAGTACTTC.

The rearrangement joins TRBV27 to TRBJ2-3; D not resolved. This CDR3 has 14 amino acids. Germline-derived CDR1 and CDR2 are MNHEY and SMNVEV (reference sequence). V lost 1 base, J lost 4 bases, and 9 bases lay in between. DNA for the CDR3: TGTGCCAGCAGTTTATTAGCTTCGGCAGATACGCAGTATTTT. It specifies CASSLLASADTQYF.

This clone was recorded only once. The gene calls are TRBV5-1 and TRBJ2-3; D remains unclear. This CDR3 contains 15 residues. CDR1 is SGHRS, CDR2 YFSETQ, per germline. V was trimmed by 3 bases and J by 0 bases, leaving 11 bases between them. DNA of the CDR3: TGCGCCAGCAGCTCCACGAGCACTAGCACAGATACGCAGTATTTT. Protein: CASSSTSTSTDTQYF.

J is TRBJ2-3 and V is TRBV6-5; D possibly corresponds to TRBD1 (6 bases). The CDR3 has 15 amino acids. Germline-derived CDR1 and CDR2 are MNHEY and SVGAGI. The V gene lost 0 bases and the J gene lost 4 bases, with 11 bases spanning the gap. CDR3 region: CASSYSRQGSDTQYF. The CDR3 region has the DNA TGTGCCAGCAGTTACTCTAGGCAGGGGTCAGATACGCAGTATTTT.

This clone was recorded once. The chain is built from TRBV19 and TRBJ2-1, with a weak D call TRBD2 (5 bases). The CDR3 spans 13 residues. CDR1 LNHDA and CDR2 SQIVND come from the germline V gene (reference sequence). Trimming took 5 bases from V and 6 from J, leaving 11 bases between them. The CDR3 DNA reads TGTGCCAGTAGTTCCCGGGATGGCAATGAGCAGTTCTTC. Its protein product is CASSSRDGNEQFF.

The chain joins TRBV29-1 to TRBJ2-2; D is ambiguous. Germline V gene data show CDR1 as SQVTM and CDR2 as ANQGSEA. The CDR3 runs 13 residues. The V end was cut by 4 bases, the J end by 3 bases, with 9 bases between. CDR3 region: CSVVVSYTGELFF. CDR3 nucleotides: TGCAGCGTTGTCGTCTCTTACACCGGGGAGCTGTTTTTT.

V and J are TRBV30 and TRBJ2-3; D possibly corresponds to TRBD1 (5 bases). Deletions cut 6 bases from V and 2 bases from J, with 15 bases between. The CDR3 has 14 residues. The germline gives CDR1 GTSNPN, CDR2 SVGIG (reference sequence). CDR3 amino acids: CACPREQITDTQYF. In nucleotides, the CDR3 is TGTGCCTGTCCCAGGGAACAAATCACAGATACGCAGTATTTT.

This rearrangement joins TRBV28 to TRBJ1-5; D ambiguous. The CDR3 spans 13 residues. Germline CDR1 and CDR2: MDHEN and SYDVKM. The V end lost 3 bases, the J end lost 4 bases, and 7 bases lay between the germline ends. The CDR3 reads CASSLTVNQPQHF. In nucleotides, the CDR3 is TGTGCCAGCAGTTTGACTGTGAATCAGCCCCAGCATTTT.

V gene TRBV7-3 combines with J gene TRBJ2-2; TRBD2 aligns across 10 bases. CDR1 and CDR2 from the germline V gene are SGHTA and FQGTGA. This CDR3 region has 16 residues. V shed 2 bases, J shed 7 bases, and the junction held 7 bases outside the gene matches. CDR3 in DNA: TGTGCCAGCAGCTTAGGGCTAGCGGGAGTCGGCGGGGAGCTGTTTTTT. Protein sequence: CASSLGLAGVGGELFF. Complete variable domain (other parts from reference TRBV7-3 and TRBJ2-2): GAGVSQTPSNKVTEKGKYVELRCDPISGHTALYWYRQSLGQGPEFLIYFQGTGAADDSGLPNDRFFAVRPEGSVSTLKIQRTERGDSAVYLCASSLGLAGVGGELFFGEGSRLTVL.

This chain links TRBV5-8 with TRBJ1-4; 7 positions agree with TRBD1. The germline V gene encodes CDR1 SGHTS and CDR2 YDEGEE. This CDR3 spans 15 amino acids. J lost 5 bases, V lost 4 bases, and 8 bases had no gene match. Here the CDR3 reads CASSLRDSPNEKLFF. CDR3 coding DNA: TGTGCCAGCAGCCTTAGGGACAGTCCCAATGAAAAACTGTTTTTT. Full variable domain (remainder filled in from reference TRBV5-8 and TRBJ1-4): EAGVTQSPTHLIKTRGQQATLRCSPISGHTSVYWYQQALGLGLQFLLWYDEGEERNRGNFPPRFSGRQFPNYSSELNVNALELEDSALYLCASSLRDSPNEKLFFGSGTQLSVL.

This chain joins TRBV28 and TRBJ2-5, with D tentatively TRBD1 (5 bases). The CDR3 contains 11 residues. CDR1 and CDR2 (germline): MDHEN, SYDVKM. Trimming removed 4 bases from V and 8 bases from J, with 8 bases in between. In DNA form, the CDR3 reads TGTGCCAGCAGTTCCCGGACAACCCAGTACTTC. It yields the protein CASSSRTTQYF.

V and J are TRBV11-3 and TRBJ2-2; D may be TRBD2 (6 bases). This CDR3 spans 14 amino acids. The V end lost 3 bases, the J end lost 2 bases, and 7 bases lay between the germline ends. Germline CDR1 and CDR2: SGHNT and YENEEA. CDR3 coding DNA: TGTGCCAGCAGCTTCGGGGGTAACACCGGGGAGCTGTTTTTT. Residues: CASSFGGNTGELFF.

The rearrangement links TRBV7-9 to TRBJ2-1; TRBD2 matches 8 bases. The CDR3 is made up of 18 amino acids. CDR1 is SEHNR, CDR2 FQNEAQ, per germline (reference sequence). Trimming took 8 bases from V and 3 from J; bases not matched to a gene: 18. The CDR3 DNA sequence: TGTGCCAGCCCGGTTGAAAGTTTAGCGGGACCCATCTACAATGAGCAGTTCTTC. It specifies CASPVESLAGPIYNEQFF.

This clone was counted a few times. The chain has TRBV7-2 and TRBJ1-1; the D is unclear. The CDR3 totals 14 residues. Germline V CDR1 and CDR2: SGHTA, FQGNSA. The V gene lost 8 bases and the J gene lost 2 bases, with 15 bases spanning the gap. The chain's CDR3 is CASPPGRHNTEAFF. For the CDR3, the DNA is TGTGCCAGCCCCCCCGGCAGACATAACACTGAAGCTTTCTTT.

This chain links TRBV27 with TRBJ1-5; the D is unclear. This CDR3 has 13 residues. The V gene's germline CDR1 is MNHEY and CDR2 SMNVEV (reference sequence). Between the trimmed V and J ends, which lost 0 bases and 4 bases, there was a span of 4 bases. This chain's CDR3 is CASSLSRNQPQHF. For the CDR3, the DNA is TGTGCCAGCAGTTTATCCCGGAATCAGCCCCAGCATTTT.

This chain connects TRBV10-3 to TRBJ1-3, with D tentatively TRBD1 (5 bases). The ends were cut back, 4 bases at V and 1 base at J, with 11 bases in the middle. This CDR3 is built from 15 residues. The germline V gene has CDR1 ENHRY and CDR2 SYGVKD. The CDR3: CAISVSGPSGNTIYF. The CDR3 bases are TGTGCCATCAGTGTGTCGGGGCCTTCTGGAAACACCATATATTTT.

The rearrangement links TRBV29-1 to TRBJ2-5, with D possibly matching TRBD2 (6 bases). Germline assignment: CDR1 SQVTM and CDR2 ANQGSEA. CDR3 size: 13 residues. V lost 3 bases, J lost 5 bases, and 13 bases lay in between. The CDR3 here is CSVDLGGGETQYF. CDR3 coding DNA: TGCAGCGTTGATCTGGGTGGAGGGGAGACCCAGTACTTC.